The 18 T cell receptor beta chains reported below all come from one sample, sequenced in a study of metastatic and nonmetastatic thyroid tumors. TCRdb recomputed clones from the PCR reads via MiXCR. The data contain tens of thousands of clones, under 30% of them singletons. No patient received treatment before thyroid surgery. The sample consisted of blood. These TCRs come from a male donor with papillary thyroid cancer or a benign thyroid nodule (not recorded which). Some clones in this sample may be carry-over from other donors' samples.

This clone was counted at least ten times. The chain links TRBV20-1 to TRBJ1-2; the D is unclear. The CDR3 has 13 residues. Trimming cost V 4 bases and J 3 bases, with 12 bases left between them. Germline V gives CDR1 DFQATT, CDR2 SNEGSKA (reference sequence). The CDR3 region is CSATSNWDYGYTF. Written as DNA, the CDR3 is TGCAGTGCTACCAGCAACTGGGACTATGGCTACACCTTC.

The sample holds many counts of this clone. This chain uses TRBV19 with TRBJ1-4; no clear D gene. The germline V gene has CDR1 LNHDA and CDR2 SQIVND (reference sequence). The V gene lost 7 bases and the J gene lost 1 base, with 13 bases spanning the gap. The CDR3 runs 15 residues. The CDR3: CASKDQPRTNEKLFF. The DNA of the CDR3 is TGTGCCAGTAAGGACCAGCCCAGAACTAATGAAAAACTGTTTTTT.

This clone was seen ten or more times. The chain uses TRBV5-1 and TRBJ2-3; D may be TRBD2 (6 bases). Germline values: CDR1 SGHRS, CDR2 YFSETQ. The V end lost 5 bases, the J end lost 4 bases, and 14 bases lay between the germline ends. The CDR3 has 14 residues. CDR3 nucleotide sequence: TGCGCCAGCAGTTCGCCTAGCGATTCAGATACGCAGTATTTT. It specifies CASSSPSDSDTQYF. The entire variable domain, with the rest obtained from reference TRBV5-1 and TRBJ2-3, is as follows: KAGVTQTPRYLIKTRGQQVTLSCSPISGHRSVSWYQQTPGQGLQFLFEYFSETQRNKGNFPGRFSGRQFSNSRSEMNVSTLELGDSALYLCASSSPSDSDTQYFGPGTRLTVL.

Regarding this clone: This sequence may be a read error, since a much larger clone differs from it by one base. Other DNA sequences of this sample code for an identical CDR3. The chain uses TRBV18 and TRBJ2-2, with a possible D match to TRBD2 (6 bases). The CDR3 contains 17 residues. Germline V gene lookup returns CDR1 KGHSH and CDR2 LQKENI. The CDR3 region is CASSPPIGTSNTGELFF. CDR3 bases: TGTGCCAGCTCACCACCTATAGGGACTTCGAACACTGGGGAGCTGTTTTTT.

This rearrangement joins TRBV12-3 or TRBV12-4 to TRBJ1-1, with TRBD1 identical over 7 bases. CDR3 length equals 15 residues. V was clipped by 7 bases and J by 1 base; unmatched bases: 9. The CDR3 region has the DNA TGTGCCAGCATTCCACTTAACAGGGGGAACACTGAAGCTTTCTTT. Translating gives CASIPLNRGNTEAFF.

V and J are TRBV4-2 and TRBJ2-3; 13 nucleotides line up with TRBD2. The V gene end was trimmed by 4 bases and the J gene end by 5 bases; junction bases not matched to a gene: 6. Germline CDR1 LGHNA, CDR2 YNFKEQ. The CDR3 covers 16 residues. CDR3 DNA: TGTGCCAGCAGCCGCCGGACTAGCGGGAGTGGAGATACGCAGTATTTT. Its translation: CASSRRTSGSGDTQYF.

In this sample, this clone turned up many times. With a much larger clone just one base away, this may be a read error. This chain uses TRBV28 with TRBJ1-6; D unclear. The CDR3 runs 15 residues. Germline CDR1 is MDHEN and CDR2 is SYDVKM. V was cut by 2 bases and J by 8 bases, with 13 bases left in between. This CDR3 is CASSLSTARDSPLHF. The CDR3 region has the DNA TGTGCCAGCAGTTTAAGCACGGCTAGAGATTCACCCCTCCACTTT.

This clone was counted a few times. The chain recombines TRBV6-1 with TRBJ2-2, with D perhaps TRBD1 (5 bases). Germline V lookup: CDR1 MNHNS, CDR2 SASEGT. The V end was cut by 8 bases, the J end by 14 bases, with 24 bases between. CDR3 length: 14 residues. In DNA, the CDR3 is TGTGCCAGCGGGGCAACGGGTCCGGGTGGGTATCTGTTTTTT. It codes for CASGATGPGGYLFF.

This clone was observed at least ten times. CDR3 sequence reads: CASTDSGANVLTF. As DNA, the CDR3 is TGTGCCAGCACAGATTCTGGGGCCAACGTCCTGACTTTC. The chain employs TRBV6-2 or TRBV6-3 and TRBJ2-6; D remains unclear. Per the germline V gene, CDR1 is MNHEY and CDR2 is SVGEGT. The CDR3 loop spans 13 amino acids. V lost 7 bases and J lost 1, with 5 bases in between.

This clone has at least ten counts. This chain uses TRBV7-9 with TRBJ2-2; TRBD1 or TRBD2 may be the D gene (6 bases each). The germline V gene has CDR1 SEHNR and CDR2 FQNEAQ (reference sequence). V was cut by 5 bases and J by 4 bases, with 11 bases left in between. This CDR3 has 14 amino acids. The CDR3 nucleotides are TGTGCCAGCAGCGGGGGGCGCACCACCGGGGAGCTGTTTTTT. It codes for CASSGGRTTGELFF.

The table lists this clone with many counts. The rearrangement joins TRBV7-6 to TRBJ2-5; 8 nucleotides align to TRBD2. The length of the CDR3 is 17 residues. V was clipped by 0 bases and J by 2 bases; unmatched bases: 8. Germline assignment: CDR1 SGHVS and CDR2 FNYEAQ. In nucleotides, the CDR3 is TGTGCCAGCAGCTTAGCGGCGGATCTAGCGGGTCAAGAGACCCAGTACTTC. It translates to CASSLAADLAGQETQYF. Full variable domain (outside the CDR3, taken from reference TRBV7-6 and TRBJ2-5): GAGVSQSPRYKVTKRGQDVALRCDPISGHVSLYWYRQALGQGPEFLTYFNYEAQQDKSGLPNDRFSAERPEGSISTLTIQRTEQRDSAMYRCASSLAADLAGQETQYFGPGTRLLVL.

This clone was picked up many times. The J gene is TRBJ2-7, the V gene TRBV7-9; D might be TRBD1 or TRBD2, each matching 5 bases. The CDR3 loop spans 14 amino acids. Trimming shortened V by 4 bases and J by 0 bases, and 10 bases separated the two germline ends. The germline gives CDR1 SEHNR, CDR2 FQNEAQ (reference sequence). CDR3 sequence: CASSSSGPSYEQYF. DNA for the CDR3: TGTGCCAGCAGCTCATCGGGACCCTCCTACGAGCAGTACTTC.

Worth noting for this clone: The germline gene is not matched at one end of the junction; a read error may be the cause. The CDR3 sequence is CASSLNSTNYGYTF. The DNA for the CDR3 is TGTGCCAGCAGCTTAAATTCGACTAACTATGGATACACCTTC. This chain joins TRBV13 and TRBJ1-2; D gene uncertain. The CDR3 loop spans 14 amino acids. The V gene's germline CDR1 is PRHDT and CDR2 FYEKMQ (reference sequence).

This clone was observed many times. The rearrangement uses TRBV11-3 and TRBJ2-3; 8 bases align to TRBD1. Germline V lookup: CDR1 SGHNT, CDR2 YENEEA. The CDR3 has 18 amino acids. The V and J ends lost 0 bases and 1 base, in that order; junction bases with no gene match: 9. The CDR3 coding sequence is TGTGCCAGCAGCTTAGACGGTGACAGGGGTTGGGGCACAGATACGCAGTATTTT. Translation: CASSLDGDRGWGTDTQYF. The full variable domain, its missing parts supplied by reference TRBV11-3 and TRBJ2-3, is EAGVVQSPRYKIIEKKQPVAFWCNPISGHNTLYWYLQNLGQGPELLIRYENEEAVDDSQLPKDRFSAERLKGVDSTLKIQPAELGDSAVYLCASSLDGDRGWGTDTQYFGPGTRLTVL.

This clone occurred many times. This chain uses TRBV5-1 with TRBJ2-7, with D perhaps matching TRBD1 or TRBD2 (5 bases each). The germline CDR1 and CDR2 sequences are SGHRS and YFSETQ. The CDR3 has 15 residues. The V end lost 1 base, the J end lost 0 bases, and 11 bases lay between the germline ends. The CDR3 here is CASSLILGTSYEQYF. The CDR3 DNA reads TGCGCCAGCAGCTTGATCCTAGGGACCTCCTACGAGCAGTACTTC.

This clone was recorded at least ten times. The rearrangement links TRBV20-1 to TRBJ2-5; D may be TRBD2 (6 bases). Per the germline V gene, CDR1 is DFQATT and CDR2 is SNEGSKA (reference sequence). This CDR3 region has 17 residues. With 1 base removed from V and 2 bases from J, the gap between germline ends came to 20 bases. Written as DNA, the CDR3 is TGCAGTGCTAGAGGGGGAGGAGTGGGCCAGGGTCAAGAGACCCAGTACTTC. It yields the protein CSARGGGVGQGQETQYF.

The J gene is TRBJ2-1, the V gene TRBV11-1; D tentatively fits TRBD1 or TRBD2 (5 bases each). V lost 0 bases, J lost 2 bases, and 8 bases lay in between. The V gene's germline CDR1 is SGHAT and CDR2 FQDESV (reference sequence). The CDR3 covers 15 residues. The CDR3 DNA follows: TGTGCCAGCAGCTTAGCGGGACCCACCTACAATGAGCAGTTCTTC. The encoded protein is CASSLAGPTYNEQFF. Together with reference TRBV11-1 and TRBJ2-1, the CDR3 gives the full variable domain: EAEVAQSPRYKITEKSQAVAFWCDPISGHATLYWYRQILGQGPELLVQFQDESVVDDSQLPKDRFSAERLKGVDSTLKIQPAELGDSAMYLCASSLAGPTYNEQFFGPGTRLTVL.

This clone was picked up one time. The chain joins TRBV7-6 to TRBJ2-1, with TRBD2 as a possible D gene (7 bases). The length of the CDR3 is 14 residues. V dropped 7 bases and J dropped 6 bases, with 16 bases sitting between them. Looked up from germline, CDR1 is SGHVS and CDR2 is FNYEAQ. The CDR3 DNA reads TGTGCCAGCACCCGTGGGGGGGCGGTCAATGAGCAGTTCTTC. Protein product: CASTRGGAVNEQFF.